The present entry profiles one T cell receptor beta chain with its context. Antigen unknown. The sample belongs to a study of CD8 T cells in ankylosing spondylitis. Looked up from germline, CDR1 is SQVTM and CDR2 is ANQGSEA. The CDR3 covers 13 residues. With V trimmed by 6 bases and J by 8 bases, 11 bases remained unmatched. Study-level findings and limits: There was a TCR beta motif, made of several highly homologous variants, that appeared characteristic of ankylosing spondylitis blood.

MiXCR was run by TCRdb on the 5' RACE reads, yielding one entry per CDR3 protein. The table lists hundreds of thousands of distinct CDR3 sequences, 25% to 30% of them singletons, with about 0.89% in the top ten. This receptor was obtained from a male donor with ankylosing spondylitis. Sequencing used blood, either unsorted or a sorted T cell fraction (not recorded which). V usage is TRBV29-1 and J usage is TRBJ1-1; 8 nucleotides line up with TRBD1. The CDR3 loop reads CSVRRYRGVEAFF. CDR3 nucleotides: TGCAGCGTCAGGAGGTACAGGGGGGTCGAAGCTTTCTTT. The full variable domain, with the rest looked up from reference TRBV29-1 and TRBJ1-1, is SAVISQKPSRDICQRGTSLTIQCQVDSQVTMMFWYRQQPGQSLTLIATANQGSEATYESGFVIDKFPISRPNLTFSTLTVSNMSPEDSSIYLCSVRRYRGVEAFFGQGTRLTVV.